This TCR beta chain is from a study of Ad26.COV2.S vaccination and SARS-CoV-2 variants. Background on the study: Administration of Ad26.COV2.S was intramuscular, either once or twice 56 days apart. Study-wide results and limits: Spike-specific TCR breadth ran higher among vaccine recipients than placebo recipients.

Trimming removed 1 base from V and 5 bases from J; junction bases left unmatched: 3. This CDR3 contains 15 residues. The germline V gene encodes CDR1 LNHDA and CDR2 SQIVND (reference sequence). The assay was immunoSEQ multiplex PCR, and TCRdb's table has in-frame clones only and misses some. The data hold fewer than 500,000 clones, with 75% to 95% observed a single time. Concerning this clone: What it recognizes is unknown.

Described treatment: around 19 received Ad26.COV2.S at low or high dose, single or two shots; about 5 received placebo; per-sample allocation not given. Specimens were obtained on day 63 following the first vaccine or placebo injection. At a Boston site, the person donating was an adult of 18-55 years. V is TRBV19 and J is TRBJ2-2; 8 nucleotides agree with TRBD1. The receptor was isolated from a person aged 18 to 65 who received the Ad26.COV2.S COVID-19 vaccine or a placebo. This specimen consisted of peripheral blood, obtained in a trial of Ad26.COV2.S vaccine versus placebo. The CDR3 DNA reads TGTGCCAGTAGTATAGGCAGGGGGCAAACCGGGGAGCTGTTTTTT. Translation gives CASSIGRGQTGELFF.